This TCR beta chain was obtained from a study of blood T cell repertoires in COVID-19. Study summary: Donors in the United States, Italy and Spain gave samples during acute or convalescent COVID-19. From T cells, B-cell-depleted T cells, or PBMCs came the material, which was cDNA or gDNA.

Per the original methods: Counts of nucleated cells, estimated from reference gene primer amplification, were obtained. TCRdb's copy holds only in-frame clones and misses some; the assay was immunoSEQ multiplex PCR. V and J calls and clone size follow that table, whereas D and trimming were derived from the DNA. Among fewer than 200,000 clones, 85% to 90% were seen once, and the ten largest hold around 3%. Per the germline V gene, CDR1 is LGHDT and CDR2 is YNNKEL (reference sequence). Trimming left V 3 bases short and J 7 bases short, with 15 bases between. The CDR3 consists of 15 residues. The TCR sequence derives from a man aged 35 to 55 with active or convalescent COVID-19. Sequencing was carried out using peripheral blood. The chain joins TRBV3-1 (or the pseudogene TRBV3-2) to TRBJ2-2; D perhaps matches TRBD2 (6 bases). The CDR3 reads CASSHAGRRDGELFF. The CDR3 DNA reads as TGTGCCAGCAGCCACGCGGGGAGAAGGGACGGGGAGCTGTTTTTT.